This T cell receptor beta chain comes out of a study of cytomegalovirus exposure and HLA in healthy donors. With respect to this clone: What it recognizes is unknown.

Findings and limits, study-wide: According to the study, around 180 TCR beta chains were cytomegalovirus-associated. The authors later linked a missense DCLRE1C variant to TCR beta V- and J-gene trimming. Accurate predictions that matched the HLA-A and HLA-B alleles of most subjects were reportedly made from TCR beta sequences. Fewer N-insertions than the roughly 670-donor mean were reportedly shown by an Asian-associated ancestry cluster in a later analysis.

Both 60 Vbeta primers and 13 Jbeta primers went into the PCR. Clones were sequenced by immunoSEQ multiplex PCR, and TCRdb holds only the in-frame ones, with some missing. The sample shows about 170,000 clones, 77% of them seen only once. The sequence derives from a female donor in good health and CMV-seronegative. The sample consisted of PBMCs.

CDR3 sequence: CASSLGAIPGDEQFF. The CDR3 nucleotides read TGCGCCAGCAGCTTGGGTGCAATTCCAGGGGATGAGCAGTTCTTC. The genes are TRBV5-1 and TRBJ2-1, with TRBD1 as a possible D gene (6 bases). In germline, CDR1 is SGHRS, CDR2 YFSETQ. The CDR3 extends over 15 amino acids. V shed 0 bases and J shed 8 bases, with 15 bases lying between them.